This TCR beta chain comes out of a study of PD-L1 blockade in urothelial cancer. As for the study in general: The researchers analyzed blood 3 weeks (second dose) and 6 weeks after treatment start.

This clone was counted once. Its antigen remains unknown. Study-wide findings and caveats: Tumor-associated blood clones were expanded more by durable-benefit patients at 3 weeks.

For each patient, 1 to 8 samples were obtained, pretreatment and on-treatment. Profiled with immunoSEQ multiplex PCR; TCRdb holds only in-frame clones, not every one. The table has some 100,000 clones, approximately 90% seen once. The specimen comprised PBMCs, sampled around atezolizumab (anti-PD-L1) treatment. The clonotype originates from a woman older than 75 with urothelial cancer.

The CDR3 DNA sequence: TGTGCCAGCAGCTTTACAGGGGGCTTGGGTGGAAACACCATATATTTT. Translated, it gives CASSFTGGLGGNTIYF. The J gene is TRBJ1-3, the V gene TRBV5-4, with 9 nucleotides matching TRBD1. The J segment lost 3 bases and the V segment lost 2 bases, leaving 6 bases of the junction unmatched. This CDR3 is built from 16 residues. Germline V gene data show CDR1 as SGHNT and CDR2 as YYREEE (reference sequence). Full variable domain (outside the CDR3, taken from reference TRBV5-4 and TRBJ1-3): ETGVTQSPTHLIKTRGQQVTLRCSSQSGHNTVSWYQQALGQGPQFIFQYYREEENGRGNFPPRFSGLQFPNYSSELNVNALELDDSALYLCASSFTGGLGGNTIYFGEGSWLTVV.